The rows below give T cell receptor beta chains drawn from one sample of a study of technical replicates of blood from several donors. Generated by immunoSEQ multiplex PCR, the TCRdb table keeps only in-frame clones and is missing some. Of tens of thousands of clones in the sample, 93% were seen once. What was sequenced was T cells isolated from PBMCs. These receptors were collected from a human donor in good health. Both conserved end residues are part of each CDR3. The D gene is left open where the match is weak. Rows may omit the clone size; those that give it use once, few, many or a size class.

d_call clone_size j_call v_call cdr3_nt cdr3_aa
TRBD1 once TRBJ2-7 TRBV27 TGTGCCAGCAGTTTTGGGACAGGGTACGAGCAGTACTTC CASSFGTGYEQYF
TRBD1 NA TRBJ2-7 TRBV28 TGTGCCAGTTCGATGGGACAGATCTACGAGCAGTACTTC CASSMGQIYEQYF
NA NA TRBJ2-7 TRBV7-2 TGTGCCAGCAGCTTACCGCCCCCGGCGCCAGCGGACGAGCAGTACTTC CASSLPPPAPADEQYF
TRBD1 NA TRBJ1-1 TRBV2 TGTGCCAGCAGTGCCAATCCCGACAGGGTCACAATCATGAACACTGAAGCTTTCTTT CASSANPDRVTIMNTEAFF
NA NA TRBJ2-7 TRBV11-3 TGTGCCAGCAGCCCTCACGGGAACTCCTACGAGCAGTACTTC CASSPHGNSYEQYF
TRBD2 NA TRBJ2-1 TRBV5-6 TGTGCCAGCAGCGGAACTAGCGGGGGCTACAATGAGCAGTTCTTC CASSGTSGGYNEQFF
TRBD1 NA TRBJ2-4 TRBV7-2 TGTGCCAGCAGCACACGACAGGGTAGCATTCAGTACTTC CASSTRQGSIQYF
NA NA TRBJ2-7 TRBV11-2 TGTGCCAGCAGCCCCCGGACTACTTGGGCCGACGAGCAGTACTTC CASSPRTTWADEQYF
NA NA TRBJ1-2 TRBV19 TGTGCCAGTAGTATAGGGGGGGATGGCTACACCTTC CASSIGGDGYTF
TRBD1 NA TRBJ2-7 TRBV7-9 TGTGCCAGCAGCTTAGGACCTAGACAGGGCACCGAGCAGTACTTC CASSLGPRQGTEQYF
TRBD1 NA TRBJ2-7 TRBV28 TGTGCCAGCAGCACAGGGGGACAGGGGGCCCCCTACGAGCAGTACTTC CASSTGGQGAPYEQYF
NA NA TRBJ1-1 TRBV11-2 TGTGCCAGCAGCCTGGTAGCTGAAGCTTTCTTT CASSLVAEAFF
NA NA TRBJ1-2 TRBV19 TGTGCCAGTAGTATCCAACCAGACAGATATGGCTACACCTTC CASSIQPDRYGYTF
NA NA TRBJ2-7 TRBV7-8 TGTGCCAGCAGCTCCACCCCGGGAGCCTACGAGCAGTACTTC CASSSTPGAYEQYF
NA few TRBJ2-2 TRBV4-2 TGTGCCAGCAGCCAAATGACAAGTACCGGGGAGCTGTTTTTT CASSQMTSTGELFF
NA NA TRBJ1-2 TRBV7-9 TGTGCCAGCAGCTTCAGGGAATTCAACTATGGCTACACCTTC CASSFREFNYGYTF
TRBD1 once TRBJ2-7 TRBV9 TGTGCCAGCAGCCCGACGGGGACAGGGGTCCTCGAGCAGTACTTC CASSPTGTGVLEQYF
TRBD1 NA TRBJ2-7 TRBV6-5 TGTGCCAGCAGTTACGAAGGACAGGGAACCTACGAGCAGTACTTC CASSYEGQGTYEQYF
NA NA TRBJ1-5 TRBV23-1 TGCGCCAGCAGCCGCCGATACCCGGCGGTTCGGGGGCAGCCCCAGCATTTT CASSRRYPAVRGQPQHF
NA NA TRBJ2-3 TRBV27 TGTGCCAGCAGTTTATCGGTGTTGGAGGATACGCAGTATTTT CASSLSVLEDTQYF
NA NA TRBJ2-5 TRBV4-2 TGTGCCAGCAGCCAAAGCCCGGGTCTCGGGAAAGAGACCCAGTACTTC CASSQSPGLGKETQYF
TRBD1 NA TRBJ2-2 TRBV29-1 TGCAGCGTGACTGACAGGGCGAACACCGGGGAGCTGTTTTTT CSVTDRANTGELFF
TRBD1 NA TRBJ1-5 TRBV28 TGTGCCAGCAGTCTGAGGGGGCAGTCGCCGCCCAATCAGCCCCAGCATTTT CASSLRGQSPPNQPQHF
NA NA TRBJ1-6 TRBV10-3 TGTGCCATCAGCCTAGAGGACATTTCACCCCTCCACTTT CAISLEDISPLHF
NA NA TRBJ2-1 TRBV21-1 TGTGCCAGCAGCAGACCGACTAGCGGTAGCTCCTACAATGAGCAGTTCTTC CASSRPTSGSSYNEQFF
NA NA TRBJ2-6 TRBV19 TGTGCCAGTAGCACAGGGTTTACTGGGGCCAACGTCCTGACTTTC CASSTGFTGANVLTF
NA NA TRBJ1-5 TRBV2 TGTGCCAGCAGCGGGCAGGGTGAACGGAATCAGCCCCAGCATTTT CASSGQGERNQPQHF
TRBD2 NA TRBJ2-1 TRBV9 TGTGCCAGCAGCTCGACTAGCGGGAGTCCTAGGCAGTTCTTC CASSSTSGSPRQFF
TRBD1 NA TRBJ1-2 TRBV9 TGTGCCAGCAGCGCAACAGGGGTAGGTGGCTACACCTTC CASSATGVGGYTF
TRBD2 NA TRBJ2-1 TRBV5-4 TGTGCCAGCAGCTTGGTACTAGCGGGAGGAGAGCAGTTCTTC CASSLVLAGGEQFF
NA NA TRBJ1-1 TRBV19 TGTGCCAGTAGTATAGATCGCGAGGGTCCGGCTTTCTTT CASSIDREGPAFF
TRBD1 NA TRBJ2-5 TRBV10-3 TGTGCCATCAGTGAAGGGACAGGGATAAGGGAGACCCAGTACTTC CAISEGTGIRETQYF
NA NA TRBJ2-1 TRBV19 TGTGCCAGTAGTATAGGCGGTGAGCAGTTCTTC CASSIGGEQFF
TRBD2 NA TRBJ2-2 TRBV13 TGTGCCAGCAGCCAATGGGGACTAGTGGAGGCCGGGGAGCTGTTTTTT CASSQWGLVEAGELFF
NA NA TRBJ1-2 TRBV7-9 TGTGCCAGCAGCGATGGGGACAAATTTAACTATGGCTACACCTTC CASSDGDKFNYGYTF
NA NA TRBJ1-5 TRBV5-1 TGCGCCAGCAGCTTGACAGGACATAGCAATCAGCCCCAGCATTTT CASSLTGHSNQPQHF
NA NA TRBJ1-1 TRBV10-3 TGTGCCATCAGGAGGGAGAGGAACACTGAAGCTTTCTTT CAIRRERNTEAFF
NA NA TRBJ1-1 TRBV5-5 TGTGCCAGCAGCTTGGCTTTGCACTCCATGAACACTGAAGCTTTCTTT CASSLALHSMNTEAFF
TRBD1 NA TRBJ1-5 TRBV7-6 TGTGCCAGCAGCCCGAACAGGGGAGGTCAGCCCCAGCATTTT CASSPNRGGQPQHF
TRBD2 NA TRBJ2-7 TRBV15 TGTGCCACCAGCAGAGATAGACTAGCGGGGGGAAACTACGAGCAGTACTTC CATSRDRLAGGNYEQYF
TRBD1 NA TRBJ2-7 TRBV7-9 TGTGCCAGCAGCGCCCCAGGGGGATACGAGCAGTACTTC CASSAPGGYEQYF
NA NA TRBJ1-1 TRBV4-1 TGCGCCAGCAGCCAACAGACAGGCATGAACACTGAAGCTTTCTTT CASSQQTGMNTEAFF
NA NA TRBJ2-6 TRBV28 TGTGCCAGCAGTTCCCCCCCCGGCTCTGGGGCCAACGTCCTGACTTTC CASSSPPGSGANVLTF
TRBD1 NA TRBJ1-5 TRBV19 TGTGCCAGTAGTATCCTGACAGGGGGCTTTCAGCCCCAGCATTTT CASSILTGGFQPQHF